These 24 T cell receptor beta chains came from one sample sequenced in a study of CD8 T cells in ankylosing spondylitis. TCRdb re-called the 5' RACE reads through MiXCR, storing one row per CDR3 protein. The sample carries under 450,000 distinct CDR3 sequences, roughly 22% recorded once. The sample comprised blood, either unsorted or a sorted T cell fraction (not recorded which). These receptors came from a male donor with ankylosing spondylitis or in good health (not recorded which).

CDR3 sequence: CASSSGTSGFYEQYF. CDR3 coding DNA: TGTGCCAGCAGCTCCGGGACTAGCGGGTTCTACGAGCAGTACTTC. The J gene is TRBJ2-7, the V gene TRBV2, with 12 nucleotides matching TRBD2. J gave up 3 bases and V 6 bases, and 6 bases lay outside the gene matches. The CDR3 contains 15 residues. Germline V gene lookup returns CDR1 SNHLY and CDR2 FYNNEI.

Here the CDR3 DNA reads TGTGCCAGCAGCTTAGGACGGGGGCCGGGCGAGCAGTACTTC. Its protein is CASSLGRGPGEQYF. The chain links TRBV7-8 to TRBJ2-7, with D perhaps given as TRBD1 or TRBD2 (6 bases each). Per the germline V gene, CDR1 is SGHVS and CDR2 is FQNEAQ. The CDR3 runs 14 residues. The V end lost 1 base, the J end lost 6 bases, and 13 bases lay between the germline ends.

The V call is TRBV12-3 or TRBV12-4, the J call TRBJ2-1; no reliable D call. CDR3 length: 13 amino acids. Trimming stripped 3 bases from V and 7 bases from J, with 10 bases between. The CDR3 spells CASSFWLVNEQFF. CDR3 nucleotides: TGTGCCAGCAGTTTCTGGCTAGTTAATGAGCAGTTCTTC.

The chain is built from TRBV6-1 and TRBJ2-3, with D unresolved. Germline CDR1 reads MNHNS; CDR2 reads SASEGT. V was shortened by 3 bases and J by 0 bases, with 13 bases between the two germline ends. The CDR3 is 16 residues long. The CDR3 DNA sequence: TGTGCCAGCAGTGAGTCCCCAAGGTGGAGCACAGATACGCAGTATTTT. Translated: CASSESPRWSTDTQYF.

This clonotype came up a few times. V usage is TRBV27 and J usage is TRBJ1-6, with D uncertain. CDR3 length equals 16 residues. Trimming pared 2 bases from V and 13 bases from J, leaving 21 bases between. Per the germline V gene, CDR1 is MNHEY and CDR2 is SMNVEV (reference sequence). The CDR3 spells CASSLRADRPWAPLHF. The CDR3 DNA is TGTGCCAGCAGTTTAAGGGCAGACCGACCCTGGGCTCCCCTCCACTTT.

CDR3 coding DNA: TGTGCCAGCAGTTACTCCGATTTCGGTGGACAGGCCTACGAGCAGTACTTC. This sequence encodes CASSYSDFGGQAYEQYF. The rearrangement uses TRBV6-5 and TRBJ2-7; 7 bases agree with TRBD1. The V segment lost 0 bases and the J segment 2 bases; nucleotides outside the gene matches: 10. Looked up from germline, CDR1 is MNHEY and CDR2 is SVGAGI. This CDR3 has 17 residues.

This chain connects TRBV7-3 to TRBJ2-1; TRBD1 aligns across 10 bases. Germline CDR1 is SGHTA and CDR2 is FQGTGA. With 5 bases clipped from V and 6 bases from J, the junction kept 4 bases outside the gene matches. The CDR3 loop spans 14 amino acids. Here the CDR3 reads CASSAGQGINEQFF. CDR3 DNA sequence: TGTGCCAGCAGCGCGGGACAGGGGATCAATGAGCAGTTCTTC.

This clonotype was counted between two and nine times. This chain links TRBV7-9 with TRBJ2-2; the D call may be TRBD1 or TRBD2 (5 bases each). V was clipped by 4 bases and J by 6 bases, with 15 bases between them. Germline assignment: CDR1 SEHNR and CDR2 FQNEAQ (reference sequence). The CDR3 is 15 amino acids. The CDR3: CASSSQTQGAGELFF. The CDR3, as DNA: TGTGCCAGCAGCTCTCAAACTCAGGGAGCCGGGGAGCTGTTTTTT.

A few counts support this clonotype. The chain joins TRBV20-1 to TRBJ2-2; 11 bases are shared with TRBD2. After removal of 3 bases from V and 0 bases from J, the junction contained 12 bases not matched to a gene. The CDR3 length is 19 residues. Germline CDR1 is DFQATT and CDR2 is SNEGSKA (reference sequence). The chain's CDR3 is CSASLGWLAGGANTGELFF. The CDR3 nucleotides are TGCAGTGCTAGTCTTGGTTGGCTAGCGGGGGGCGCGAACACCGGGGAGCTGTTTTTT.

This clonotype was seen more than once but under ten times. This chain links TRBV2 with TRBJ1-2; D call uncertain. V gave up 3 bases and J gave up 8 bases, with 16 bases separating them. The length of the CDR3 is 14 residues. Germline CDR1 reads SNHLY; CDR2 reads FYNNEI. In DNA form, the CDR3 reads TGTGCCAGCAGTGAGGGGAGGGTGGCGGTCGGCTACACCTTC. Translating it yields CASSEGRVAVGYTF.

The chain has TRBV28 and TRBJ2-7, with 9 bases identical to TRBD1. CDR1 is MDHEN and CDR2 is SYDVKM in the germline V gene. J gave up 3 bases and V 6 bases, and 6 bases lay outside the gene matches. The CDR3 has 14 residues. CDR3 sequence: CASRSGTGHYEQYF. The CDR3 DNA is TGTGCCAGCAGGTCCGGGACAGGGCACTACGAGCAGTACTTC. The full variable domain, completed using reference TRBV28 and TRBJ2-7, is DVKVTQSSRYLVKRTGEKVFLECVQDMDHENMFWYRQDPGLGLRLIYFSYDVKMKEKGDIPEGYSVSREKKERFSLILESASTNQTSMYLCASRSGTGHYEQYFGPGTRLTVT.

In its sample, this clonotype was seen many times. The chain's CDR3 is CSDGSEQFF. The CDR3 nucleotides are TGCAGCGACGGATCAGAGCAGTTCTTC. The chain links TRBV29-1 to TRBJ2-1; D is unclear. From germline, CDR1 is SQVTM and CDR2 ANQGSEA. V was shortened by 7 bases and J by 10 bases, with 8 bases between the two germline ends. CDR3 length: 9 residues.

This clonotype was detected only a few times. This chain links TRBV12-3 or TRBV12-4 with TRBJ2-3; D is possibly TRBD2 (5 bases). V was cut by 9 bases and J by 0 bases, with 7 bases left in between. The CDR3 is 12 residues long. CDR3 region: CASEGSTDTQYF. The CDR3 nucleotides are TGTGCCAGTGAGGGAAGCACAGATACGCAGTATTTT.

The CDR3 here is CASAVPSPSSYNEQFF. CDR3 nucleotide sequence: TGCGCCAGCGCGGTCCCAAGCCCGAGCTCCTACAATGAGCAGTTCTTC. This chain connects TRBV10-2 to TRBJ2-1; D unresolved. The CDR3 is made up of 16 amino acids. V was trimmed by 8 bases and J by 0 bases, leaving 17 bases between them. Germline CDR1 and CDR2: WSHSY and SAAADI.

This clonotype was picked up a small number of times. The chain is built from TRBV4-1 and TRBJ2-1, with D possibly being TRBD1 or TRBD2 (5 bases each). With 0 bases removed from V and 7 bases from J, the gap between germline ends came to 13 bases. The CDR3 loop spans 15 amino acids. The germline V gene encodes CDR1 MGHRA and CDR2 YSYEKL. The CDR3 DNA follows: TGCGCCAGCAGCCAAGATAGGGGTTCGGGGAATGAGCAGTTCTTC. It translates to CASSQDRGSGNEQFF.

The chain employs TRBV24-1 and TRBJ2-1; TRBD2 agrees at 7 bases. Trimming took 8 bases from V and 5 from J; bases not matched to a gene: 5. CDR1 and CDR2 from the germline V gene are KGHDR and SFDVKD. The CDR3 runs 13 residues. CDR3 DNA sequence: TGTGCCACCACTGCGGGGGTAAACAATGAGCAGTTCTTC. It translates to CATTAGVNNEQFF.

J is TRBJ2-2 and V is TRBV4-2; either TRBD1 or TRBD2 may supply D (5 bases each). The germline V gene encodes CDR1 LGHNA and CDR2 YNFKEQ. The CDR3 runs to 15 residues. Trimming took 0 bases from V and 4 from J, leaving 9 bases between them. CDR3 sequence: CASSQDWGSTGELFF. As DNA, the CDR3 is TGTGCCAGCAGCCAAGATTGGGGGAGCACCGGGGAGCTGTTTTTT.

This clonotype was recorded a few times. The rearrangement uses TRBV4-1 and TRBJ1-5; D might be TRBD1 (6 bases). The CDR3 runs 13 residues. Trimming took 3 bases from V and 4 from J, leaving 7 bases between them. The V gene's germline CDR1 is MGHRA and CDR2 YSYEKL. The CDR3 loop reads CASSQGANQPQHF. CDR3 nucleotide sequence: TGCGCCAGCAGCCAGGGGGCTAATCAGCCCCAGCATTTT.

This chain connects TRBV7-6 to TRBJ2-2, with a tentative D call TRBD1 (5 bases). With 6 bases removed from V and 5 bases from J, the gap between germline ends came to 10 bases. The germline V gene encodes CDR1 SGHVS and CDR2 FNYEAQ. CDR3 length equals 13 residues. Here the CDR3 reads CASRGHLTGELFF. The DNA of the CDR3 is TGTGCCAGCAGAGGACATCTAACCGGGGAGCTGTTTTTT. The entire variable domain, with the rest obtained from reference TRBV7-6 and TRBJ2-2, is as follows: GAGVSQSPRYKVTKRGQDVALRCDPISGHVSLYWYRQALGQGPEFLTYFNYEAQQDKSGLPNDRFSAERPEGSISTLTIQRTEQRDSAMYRCASRGHLTGELFFGEGSRLTVL.

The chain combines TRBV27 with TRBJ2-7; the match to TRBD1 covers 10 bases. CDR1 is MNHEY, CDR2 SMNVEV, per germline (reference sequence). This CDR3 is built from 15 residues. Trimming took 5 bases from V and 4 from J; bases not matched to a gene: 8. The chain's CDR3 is CASSPDRGLGYEQYF. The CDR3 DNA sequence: TGTGCCAGCAGTCCCGACAGGGGGCTTGGATACGAGCAGTACTTC.

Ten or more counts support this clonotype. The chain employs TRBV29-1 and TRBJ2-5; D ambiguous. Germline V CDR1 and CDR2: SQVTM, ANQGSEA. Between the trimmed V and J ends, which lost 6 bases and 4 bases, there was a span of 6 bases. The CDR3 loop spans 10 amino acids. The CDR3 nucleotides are TGCAGCGTCTACGGAGAGACCCAGTACTTC. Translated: CSVYGETQYF.

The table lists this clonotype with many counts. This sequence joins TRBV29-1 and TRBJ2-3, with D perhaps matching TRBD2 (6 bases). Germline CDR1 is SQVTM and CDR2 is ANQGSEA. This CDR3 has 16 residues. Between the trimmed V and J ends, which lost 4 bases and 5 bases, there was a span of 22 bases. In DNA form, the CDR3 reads TGCAGCGTTGGGGGTGAGGTTGGGCTAGCGTTAGATACGCAGTATTTT. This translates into CSVGGEVGLALDTQYF.

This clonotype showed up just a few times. The CDR3 DNA is TGTGCCACCAGCAGAGAGATGGGTAACAATGAGCAGTTCTTC. This encodes CATSREMGNNEQFF. The chain uses TRBV15 and TRBJ2-1; D unclear. CDR1 is LNHNV, CDR2 YYDKDF, per germline (reference sequence). The V and J ends lost 0 bases and 5 bases respectively, with 8 bases between them. The CDR3 totals 14 residues.

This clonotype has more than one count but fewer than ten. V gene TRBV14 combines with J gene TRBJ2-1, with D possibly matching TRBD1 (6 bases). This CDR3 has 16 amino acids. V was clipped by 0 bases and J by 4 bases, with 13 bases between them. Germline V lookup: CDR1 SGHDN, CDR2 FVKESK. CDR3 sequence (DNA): TGTGCCAGCAGCCAAGATCAACAGGGCCAATACAATGAGCAGTTCTTC. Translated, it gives CASSQDQQGQYNEQFF.